This is a list of T cell receptor beta chains from one sample in a study of beta chain features in type 1 diabetes. Method: immunoSEQ multiplex PCR; TCRdb's copy keeps in-frame clones and lacks some. The data show approximately 380,000 clones, about 16% seen once. Sequencing was performed on naive CD4+ T cells from blood. These receptors originate from a woman aged 18 to 35 in good health. Each CDR3 is given with its conserved first and last residue. Fields, in order: D gene, clone size, V gene, J gene, CDR3 DNA, CDR3 protein. A D gene is named only where the DNA matches it firmly. Where a row states a size, it is once, few, many or the class of an expanded clone; other rows omit it.

>.|few|TRBV19|TRBJ2-3
TGTGCCAGTACCCCGGACTTCCATACGCAGTATTTT
CASTPDFHTQYF
>TRBD1|few|TRBV18|TRBJ2-7
TGTGCCAGCTCACCACTGGACAGGGTAATCCACGAGCAGTACTTC
CASSPLDRVIHEQYF
>.|few|TRBV7-8|TRBJ2-5
TGTGCCAGCAGCTTAGCCCATGCGGGCCCTACCCAGTACTTC
CASSLAHAGPTQYF
>.|.|TRBV30|TRBJ2-3
TGTGCCTGGAGTGTAAGCGATACGCAGTATTTT
CAWSVSDTQYF
>.|few|TRBV19|TRBJ2-7
TGTGCCAGTAGTATATCAATGGACTATCGCACCGAGCAGTACTTC
CASSISMDYRTEQYF
>.|few|TRBV5-6|TRBJ1-1
TGTGCCAGCAGCTTCGGGGGGGACGATGAAGCTTTCTTT
CASSFGGDDEAFF
>.|few|TRBV5-1|TRBJ2-2
TGCGCCAGCAGCTTGGCCTCAGGGCACACCGGGGAGCTGTTTTTT
CASSLASGHTGELFF
>TRBD2|few|TRBV7-8|TRBJ2-1
TGTGCCAGCAGCTCCCTAGCGGGGGTGGTTGGGGTCTACAATGAGCAGTTCTTC
CASSSLAGVVGVYNEQFF
>.|few|TRBV2|TRBJ1-4
TGTGCCAGCAGTGAACTGGAGAATCATGAAAAACTGTTTTTT
CASSELENHEKLFF
>.|.|TRBV9|TRBJ1-3
TGTGCCAGCAGCCTCTCCGGGGGGCCAGGCGCTGGAAACACCATATATTTT
CASSLSGGPGAGNTIYF
>.|few|TRBV14|TRBJ1-1
TGTGCCAGCAGCCAAGTAAGCAGGCGAGCTTTCTTT
CASSQVSRRAFF
>TRBD1|.|TRBV29-1|TRBJ1-1
TGCAGCGTTGAAACAGGGGGTTACACTGAAGCTTTCTTT
CSVETGGYTEAFF
>TRBD1|.|TRBV4-1|TRBJ1-2
TGCGCCAGCAGCCAAGATCCAGGGGGACAAGCCTATGGCTACACCTTC
CASSQDPGGQAYGYTF
>.|few|TRBV7-2|TRBJ2-7
TGTGCCAGCAGTCGTTGGACGGGAACCGATCTCCTACGATTCGTCGGGCAGTACTTC
CASSRWTGTDLLRFVGQYF
>TRBD2|few|TRBV30|TRBJ2-7
TGTGCCTGGAGCCCCGGGGAGGGAAGGTGGCACGAGCAGTACTTC
CAWSPGEGRWHEQYF
>.|.|TRBV20-1|TRBJ2-3
TGCAGTGCCACCAGCGGACGTCTGGGGTATTTT
CSATSGRLGYF
>.|few|TRBV30|TRBJ1-1
TGTGCCTGGAGTGTAAACCCAGGCATGAACACTGAAGCTTTCTTT
CAWSVNPGMNTEAFF
>TRBD2|few|TRBV23-1|TRBJ2-7
TGCGCCAGCAGCCGACTAGCGGGAGCTGTTTATGAAGAGCAGTACTTC
CASSRLAGAVYEEQYF
>TRBD1|.|TRBV14|TRBJ1-1
TGTGCCAGCAGCCAAGCTTTCACAGGGGAGGCTTTCTTT
CASSQAFTGEAFF
>.|.|TRBV5-4|TRBJ2-7
TGTGCCAGCAGCTTGGGGGCTAGCAACTACTACGAGCAGTACTTC
CASSLGASNYYEQYF
>.|few|TRBV7-2|TRBJ2-5
TGTGCCAGCAGCTTAGTTTCAGGGACTCAAGAGACCCAGTACTTC
CASSLVSGTQETQYF
>.|.|TRBV30|TRBJ2-5
TGTGCCTGGAGTGTCGATCTGGCGGGCGGGGAGACCCAGTACTTC
CAWSVDLAGGETQYF
>TRBD1|few|TRBV29-1|TRBJ2-3
TGCAGCGTAGGACAGGGGGGGGATACGCAGTATTTT
CSVGQGGDTQYF
>.|.|TRBV4-1|TRBJ2-1
TGCGCCAGCAGCCTCGACAGCTACAATGAGCAGTTCTTC
CASSLDSYNEQFF
>.|few|TRBV5-1|TRBJ2-1
TGCGCCAGCAGCTTGGAGCTTCCGACCTACAATGAGCAGTTCTTC
CASSLELPTYNEQFF
>.|.|TRBV25-1|TRBJ2-2
TGTGCCAGCAGTGAGGCCCGGGATACCACCGGGGAGCTGTTTTTT
CASSEARDTTGELFF
>TRBD1|few|TRBV7-9|TRBJ2-7
TGTGCCAGCAACTCGGGACAGCTCAACGAGCAGTACTTC
CASNSGQLNEQYF
>.|few|TRBV9|TRBJ2-6
TGTGCCAGCAGTGAAACGACAGGCACCTCTGGGGCCAACGTCCTGACTTTC
CASSETTGTSGANVLTF